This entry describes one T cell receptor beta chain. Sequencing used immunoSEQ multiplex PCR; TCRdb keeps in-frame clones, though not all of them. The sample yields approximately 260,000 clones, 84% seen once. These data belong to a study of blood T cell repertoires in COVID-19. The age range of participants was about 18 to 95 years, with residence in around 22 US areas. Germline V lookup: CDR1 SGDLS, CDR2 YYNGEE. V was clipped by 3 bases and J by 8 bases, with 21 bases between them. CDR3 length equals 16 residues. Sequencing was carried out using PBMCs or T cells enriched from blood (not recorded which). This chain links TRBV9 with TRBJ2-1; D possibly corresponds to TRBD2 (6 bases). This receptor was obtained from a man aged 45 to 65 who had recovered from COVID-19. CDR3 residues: CASSDGLSGAVHEQFF. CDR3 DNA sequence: TGTGCCAGCAGCGACGGATTATCGGGAGCCGTCCATGAGCAGTTCTTC.